This T cell receptor beta chain was sequenced for a study of radiation and T cells in renal cell carcinoma (dated by TCRdb to about 2020). Regarding the study in general: Samples were obtained from a clinical trial, in which 15 Gy stereotactic body radiation therapy was delivered to primary renal cell carcinomas and nephrectomy was performed 4 weeks later. In total, around 53 samples, comprising 25 or so tumors and around 27 peripheral blood samples, were subjected to TCR beta sequencing. In the roughly 49 samples combined, some 4,000,000 unique CDR3 nucleotide sequences were found, encoding approximately 2,800,000 unique CDR3 amino acid sequences.

This clone showed up just once. The clone's antigen remains unknown. No clone much larger than this one lies a single base away; base qualities are absent. TCR beta libraries were generated from genomic DNA with the immunoSEQ kit, following the manufacturer's recommendations. Library preparation used a first multiplex PCR with proprietary primers, then a second PCR adding unique barcodes, with bead cleanups after each round. Each sample batch included a kit-provided positive control reaction and a negative control reaction. The final libraries were assessed on an Agilent 4200 TapeStation D1000 ScreenTape, pooled by volume, and quantified by qPCR. An Illumina NextSeq500 fitted with a MidOutput 150-cycle cartridge performed the sequencing, running 156 Read1 cycles and 15 Index1 cycles with the kit's custom primers. The pooled library was loaded at 0.75 to 1 pM, and about 19% PhiX control was spiked in. Processing in the source paper ran as follows. The vendor-processed data were analyzed in R, and a clonotype was defined as all T cells that share the same CDR3 nucleotide sequence. In the clone abundance analyses, frequencies were normalized to the 10,000 most abundant clones in each sample. Before analysis, public T cell clones were removed, and these numbered fewer than six per sample on average. An abundance difference of at least 32-fold between compartments was the criterion for calling clonotypes tumor-enriched or baseline blood-enriched. Clonotypes expanded or contracted between blood time points were identified with a beta-binomial differential abundance model. The Baroni-Urbani and Buser coefficient was used to measure tumor-blood repertoire similarity, and groups were compared with two-tailed Wilcoxon tests in R. The clones in this table, taken by TCRdb from immuneACCESS, are in-frame only. Not every clone is retained; where verified, under half of the shortfall comes from an unresolved V gene, and the cause of the rest is unknown. The DNA gave D and trimming, while V, J and clone size come from that table. The sample records 95,000 to 150,000 clones, about 81% of which are singletons. The top ten clonotypes cover 5.8% of the sample.

Per the publication, the time point label means: blood 2 weeks post-SBRT. This specimen's treatment or condition label, per the study, means: 15 Gy SBRT to primary tumor, nephrectomy 4 weeks later. To track tumor-enriched clonotypes, serial peripheral blood was sampled from radiation-treated patients at baseline and at 2 weeks and 4 weeks after SBRT. Every patient's renal cell carcinoma showed clear cell pathology. Genomic DNA for TCR sequencing was prepared using the QIAamp DNA Blood Mini Kit (Qiagen). Samples were included in the analyses only if all quality control checks were passed. Findings and caveats that apply to the study as a whole: In blood, the top tumor clonotypes increased between baseline and 2 weeks post-radiation and then shrank by 4 weeks, which suggests that tumor-resident clones expanded only transiently. No pretreatment tumor biopsies were available, so the baseline intratumoral presence of clonotypes could not be determined. Dynamics of the blood repertoire were not tracked past 4 weeks after treatment. The single-armed trial design could not address effects of radiation dose or scheduling on the TCR repertoire.

Inclusive of the bounding cysteine and phenylalanine, the CDR3 is 12 residues long. CDR3 DNA is the only sequence kept; it has 36 bases, read in frame from the first base. The trim is 3 bases for V and 8 bases for J, with a gap of 10 bases between the germline ends. The CDR1 and CDR2 encoded by the germline V gene (reference sequence) are LNHDA and SQIVND. The chain is assembled from TRBV19 and TRBJ1-2, with TRBD1 perhaps the D gene, on 6 matching bases. Here the sequenced sample was blood, taken from a patient whose treatment included radiotherapy and nephrectomy. The origin of this receptor is a man in his forties or fifties with renal cell carcinoma. The sequenced DNA: TGTGCCAGTAGTATTCGGGGGCGCGGCTACACCTTC. It translates as CASSIRGRGYTF.